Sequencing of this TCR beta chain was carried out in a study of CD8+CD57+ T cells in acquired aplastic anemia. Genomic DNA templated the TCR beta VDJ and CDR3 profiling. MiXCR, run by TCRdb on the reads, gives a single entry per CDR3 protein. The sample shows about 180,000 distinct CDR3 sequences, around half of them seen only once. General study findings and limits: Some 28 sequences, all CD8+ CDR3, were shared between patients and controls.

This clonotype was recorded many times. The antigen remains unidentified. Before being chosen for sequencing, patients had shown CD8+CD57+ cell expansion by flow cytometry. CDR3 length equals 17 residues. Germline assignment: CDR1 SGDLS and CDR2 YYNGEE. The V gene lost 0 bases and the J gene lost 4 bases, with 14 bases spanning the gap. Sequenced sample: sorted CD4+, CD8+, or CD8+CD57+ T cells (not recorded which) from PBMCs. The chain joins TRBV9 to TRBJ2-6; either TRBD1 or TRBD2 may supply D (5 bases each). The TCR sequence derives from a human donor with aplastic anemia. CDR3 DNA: TGTGCCAGCAGCGTAGGGGGCCCAGGGACGGGGGCCAACGTCCTGACTTTC. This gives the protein CASSVGGPGTGANVLTF.